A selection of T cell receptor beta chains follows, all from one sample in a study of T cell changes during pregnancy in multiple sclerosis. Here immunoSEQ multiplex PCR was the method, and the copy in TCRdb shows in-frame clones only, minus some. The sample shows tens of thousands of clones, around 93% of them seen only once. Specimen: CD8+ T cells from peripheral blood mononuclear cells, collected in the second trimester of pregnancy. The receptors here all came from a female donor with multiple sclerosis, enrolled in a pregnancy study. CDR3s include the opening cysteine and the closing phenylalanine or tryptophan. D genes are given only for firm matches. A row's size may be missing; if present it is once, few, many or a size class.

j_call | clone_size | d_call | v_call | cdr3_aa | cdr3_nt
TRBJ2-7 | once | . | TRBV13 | CASSPATGPRYEQYF | TGTGCCAGCAGCCCCGCCACAGGGCCCCGGTACGAGCAGTACTTC
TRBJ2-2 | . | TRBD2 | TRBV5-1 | CASSLRLAATGELFF | TGCGCCAGCAGCCTAAGACTAGCGGCCACCGGGGAGCTGTTTTTT
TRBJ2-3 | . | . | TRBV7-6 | CASSPPATFAQYF | TGTGCCAGCAGCCCGCCGGCGACTTTTGCGCAGTATTTT
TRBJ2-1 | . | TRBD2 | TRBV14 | CASAWGLAGGSFPYNEQFF | TGTGCCAGCGCCTGGGGGCTAGCGGGAGGATCGTTCCCCTACAATGAGCAGTTCTTC
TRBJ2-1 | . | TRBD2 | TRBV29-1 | CSVEDLLASGRLKNNEQFF | TGCAGCGTTGAAGATCTGTTAGCTAGCGGGAGGTTGAAAAACAATGAGCAGTTCTTC
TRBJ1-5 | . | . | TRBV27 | CASAFAGGNQPQHF | TGTGCCAGCGCATTTGCAGGGGGCAATCAGCCCCAGCATTTT
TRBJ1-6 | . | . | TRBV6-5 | CASSYSGDSNSPLHF | TGTGCCAGCAGTTACTCGGGGGACTCTAATTCACCCCTCCACTTT
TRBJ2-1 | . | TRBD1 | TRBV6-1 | CASSEEGAVYNEQFF | TGTGCCAGCAGTGAAGAGGGGGCGGTATACAATGAGCAGTTCTTC
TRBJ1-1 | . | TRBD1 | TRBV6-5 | CASNPQGPGTEAFF | TGTGCCAGCAATCCACAGGGGCCGGGCACTGAAGCTTTCTTT
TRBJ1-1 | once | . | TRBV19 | CASSSYLNTEAFF | TGTGCCAGTAGTTCCTACCTGAACACTGAAGCTTTCTTT
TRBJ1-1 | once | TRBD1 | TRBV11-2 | CASSLVQGAEAFF | TGTGCCAGCAGCTTAGTGCAGGGGGCTGAAGCTTTCTTT
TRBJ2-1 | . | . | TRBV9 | CASGSPIDSYNEQFF | TGTGCCAGCGGCTCCCCCATCGACTCCTACAATGAGCAGTTCTTC
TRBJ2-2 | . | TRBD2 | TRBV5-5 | CASRTSGMDGELFF | TGTGCCAGCCGGACTAGCGGGATGGACGGGGAGCTGTTTTTT
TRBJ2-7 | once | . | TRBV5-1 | CASSFGPGSSSYEQYF | TGCGCCAGCAGCTTCGGTCCAGGATCGAGCTCCTACGAGCAGTACTTC
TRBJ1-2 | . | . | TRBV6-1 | CASSEARGAGYGYTF | TGTGCCAGCAGTGAAGCGCGGGGGGCTGGCTATGGCTACACCTTC
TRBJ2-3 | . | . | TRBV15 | CATCQPGGTDTQYF | TGTGCCACCTGTCAGCCGGGGGGCACAGATACGCAGTATTTT
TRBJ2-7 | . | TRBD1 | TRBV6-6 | CASSRDRNSYEQYF | TGTGCCAGCAGCCGGGACAGGAACTCCTACGAGCAGTACTTC
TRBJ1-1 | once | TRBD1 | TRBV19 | CASTMNRGLIEAFF | TGTGCCAGTACAATGAACAGGGGGCTCATTGAAGCTTTCTTT
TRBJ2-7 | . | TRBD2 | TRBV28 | CASRLLREGLDEQYF | TGTGCCAGCAGATTGTTGCGGGAGGGCCTGGACGAGCAGTACTTC
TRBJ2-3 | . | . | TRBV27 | CASSLRLALRTDTQYF | TGTGCCAGCAGTTTACGGCTAGCGCTGCGCACAGATACGCAGTATTTT
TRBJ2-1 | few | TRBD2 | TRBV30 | CAWSPLAGGYNEQFF | TGTGCCTGGAGCCCCTTAGCGGGAGGCTACAATGAGCAGTTCTTC
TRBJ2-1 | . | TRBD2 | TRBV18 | CASSVAGGPGEQFF | TGTGCCAGCTCAGTAGCGGGAGGGCCGGGTGAGCAGTTCTTC
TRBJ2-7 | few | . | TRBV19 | CASSTPDAYGEQYF | TGTGCCAGTAGTACCCCCGACGCCTACGGGGAGCAGTACTTC
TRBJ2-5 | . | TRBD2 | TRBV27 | CASSLFPGLAGGGETQYF | TGTGCCAGCAGTTTATTCCCAGGACTAGCGGGAGGCGGGGAGACCCAGTACTTC
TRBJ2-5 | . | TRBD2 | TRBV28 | CASSLPLAGAETQYF | TGTGCCAGCAGTTTACCGCTAGCGGGAGCAGAGACCCAGTACTTC
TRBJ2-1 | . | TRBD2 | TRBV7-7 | CASSLEAGDFNNEQFF | TGTGCCAGCAGCTTAGAGGCGGGAGATTTCAACAATGAGCAGTTCTTC
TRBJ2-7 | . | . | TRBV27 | CASSLSVNGYEQYF | TGTGCCAGCAGTTTATCGGTCAACGGCTACGAGCAGTACTTC
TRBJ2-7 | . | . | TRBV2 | CASSTLGQSTYEQYF | TGTGCCAGCAGCACTTTAGGACAGTCAACCTACGAGCAGTACTTC
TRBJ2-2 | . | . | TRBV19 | CASSIGELASGELFF | TGTGCCAGTAGTATTGGCGAGTTAGCCTCCGGGGAGCTGTTTTTT
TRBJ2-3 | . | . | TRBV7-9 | CASRPRYRNTDTQYF | TGTGCCAGCAGGCCGAGGTACCGGAACACAGATACGCAGTATTTT
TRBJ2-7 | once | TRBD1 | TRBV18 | CASSLDRIYYEQYF | TGTGCCAGCTCCCTGGACAGGATATACTACGAGCAGTACTTC
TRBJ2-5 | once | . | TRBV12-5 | CASGLAGLLGHF | TGTGCTAGTGGTTTGGCGGGACTGTTGGGGCACTTC
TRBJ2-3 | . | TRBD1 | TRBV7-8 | CASSLTGGADTQYF | TGTGCCAGCAGCTTGACAGGGGGGGCAGATACGCAGTATTTT
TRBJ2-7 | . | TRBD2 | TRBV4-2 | CASSQSTSGRPSYEQYF | TGTGCCAGCAGCCAATCCACTAGCGGGAGGCCCTCCTACGAGCAGTACTTC
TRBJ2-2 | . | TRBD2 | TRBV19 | CASSPLAGAGDTGELFF | TGTGCCAGTAGTCCACTAGCGGGAGCGGGTGATACCGGGGAGCTGTTTTTT
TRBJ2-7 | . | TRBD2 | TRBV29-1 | CSAKEASGRYEQYF | TGCAGCGCCAAGGAGGCTAGCGGGAGGTACGAGCAGTACTTC
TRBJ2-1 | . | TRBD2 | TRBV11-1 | CASSLDRGGLAGVNEQFF | TGTGCCAGCAGCTTAGACCGGGGGGGACTAGCGGGAGTTAATGAGCAGTTCTTC
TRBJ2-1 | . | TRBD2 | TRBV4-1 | CASSQAREAPYNEQFF | TGCGCCAGCAGCCAAGCCCGGGAGGCGCCCTACAATGAGCAGTTCTTC
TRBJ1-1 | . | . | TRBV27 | CASSLSSAPGTEAFF | TGTGCCAGCAGTTTATCGTCGGCCCCGGGGACTGAAGCTTTCTTT
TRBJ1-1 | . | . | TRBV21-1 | CASSPRLRGTWNTEAFF | TGTGCCAGCAGCCCTCGACTCCGGGGAACTTGGAACACTGAAGCTTTCTTT
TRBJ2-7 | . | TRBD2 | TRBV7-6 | CASSLAAGGPSEQYF | TGTGCCAGCAGCTTAGCGGCGGGAGGGCCTAGCGAGCAGTACTTC
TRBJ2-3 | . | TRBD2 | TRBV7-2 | CASSLSPLAGRMDTQYF | TGTGCCAGCAGCTTGTCCCCCCTAGCGGGCCGTATGGATACGCAGTATTTT
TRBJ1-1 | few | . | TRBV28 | CASSFYVSMNTEAFF | TGTGCCAGCAGTTTCTACGTTTCGATGAACACTGAAGCTTTCTTT
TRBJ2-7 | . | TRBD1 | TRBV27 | CASRPGTGIYEQYF | TGTGCCAGCAGACCCGGGACAGGGATCTACGAGCAGTACTTC
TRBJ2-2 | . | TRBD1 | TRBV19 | CASSLGQLNTGELFF | TGTGCCAGTAGTCTGGGACAGCTTAACACCGGGGAGCTGTTTTTT
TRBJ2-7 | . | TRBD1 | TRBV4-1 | CASSQDRQGGYIGYEQYF | TGCGCCAGCAGCCAAGATAGACAGGGTGGATATATTGGCTACGAGCAGTACTTC
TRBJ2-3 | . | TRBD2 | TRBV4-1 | CASSLINLAVGQDTQYF | TGCGCCAGCAGCCTGATAAATCTAGCGGTAGGACAAGATACGCAGTATTTT
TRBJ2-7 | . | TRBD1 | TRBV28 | CASSQQGAGEQYF | TGTGCCAGCAGCCAGCAGGGGGCAGGCGAGCAGTACTTC
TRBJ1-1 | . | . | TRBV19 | CASSMSRGGTEAFF | TGTGCCAGTAGTATGAGCAGGGGTGGCACTGAAGCTTTCTTT
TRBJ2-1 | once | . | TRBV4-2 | CASRPSLSYNEQFF | TGTGCCAGCAGACCTAGCCTCTCCTACAATGAGCAGTTCTTC
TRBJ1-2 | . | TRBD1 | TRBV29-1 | CSVVVTGTYGYTF | TGCAGCGTTGTCGTGACAGGGACCTATGGCTACACCTTC
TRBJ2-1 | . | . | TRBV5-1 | CASSLDGTTYNEQFF | TGCGCCAGCAGCTTGGACGGGACAACCTACAATGAGCAGTTCTTC
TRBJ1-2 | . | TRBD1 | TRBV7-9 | CASSLGGQGNIGYTF | TGTGCCAGCAGCTTAGGAGGACAGGGGAATATTGGCTACACCTTC
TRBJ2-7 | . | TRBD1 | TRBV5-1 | CASSVTGGPYEQYF | TGCGCCAGCAGCGTAACAGGGGGACCCTACGAGCAGTACTTC
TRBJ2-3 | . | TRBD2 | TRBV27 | CASTSTSGRALGGTQYF | TGTGCCAGCACCTCGACTAGCGGGAGGGCCCTGGGAGGTACGCAGTATTTT
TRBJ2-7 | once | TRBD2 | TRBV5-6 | CASSFVGGGDLSAYEQYF | TGTGCCAGCAGCTTTGTTGGTGGGGGGGACTTGTCGGCCTACGAGCAGTACTTC
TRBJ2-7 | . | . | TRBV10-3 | CAISEFPEGPYEQYF | TGTGCCATCAGTGAGTTCCCGGAGGGCCCCTACGAGCAGTACTTC
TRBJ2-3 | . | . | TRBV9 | CASSVDSTDTQYF | TGTGCCAGCAGCGTAGACTCTACAGATACGCAGTATTTT